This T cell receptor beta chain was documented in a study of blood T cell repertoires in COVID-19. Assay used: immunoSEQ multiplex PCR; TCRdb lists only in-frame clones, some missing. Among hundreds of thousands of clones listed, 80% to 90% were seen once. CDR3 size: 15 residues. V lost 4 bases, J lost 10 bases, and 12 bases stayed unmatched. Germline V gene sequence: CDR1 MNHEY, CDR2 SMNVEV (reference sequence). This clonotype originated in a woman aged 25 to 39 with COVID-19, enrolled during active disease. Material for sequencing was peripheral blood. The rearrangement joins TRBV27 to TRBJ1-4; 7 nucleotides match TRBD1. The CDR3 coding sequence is TGTGCCAGCAGTTCTGCAGGGGGGTTGTATGGAAAACTGTTTTTT. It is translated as CASSSAGGLYGKLFF.